This entry is about one T cell receptor (beta chain). Its antigen is undetermined. The sample originates from a study of cytomegalovirus exposure and HLA in healthy donors. Germline trimming cut 1 base from V and 9 bases from J; bases unmatched to any gene: 9. The length of the CDR3 is 16 residues. CDR1 SGHTA and CDR2 FQGNSA come from the germline V gene. 13 Jbeta primers and 60 Vbeta primers were used for the PCR. This table comes from immunoSEQ multiplex PCR, and its TCRdb copy is limited to in-frame clones, with some not included. The clone table shows 91,000 or so clones, with the ten largest holding around 3.4%. Whereas donors were nominally healthy upon sampling, unrecorded immune exposures were probable. Whole-study findings and limits: Analysis was performed later, and it showed HLA-associated TCR beta chains to be more clonally expanded than equally common others. 87-base-pair reads could not separate some V segments, including TRBV6-2 and TRBV6-3. Presence/absence analyses assumed roughly uniform sequencing depth across donors, which may not hold.

The sequence was collected from a woman in her 30s in good health and CMV-seronegative. The chain is built from TRBV7-2 and TRBJ2-5, with 12 bases fitting TRBD2. The sequencing sample was made of PBMCs. The CDR3 DNA sequence: TGTGCCAGCAGCTTAGGGACTAGCGGGGTCTCGGGGGCCCAGTACTTC. Its translation is CASSLGTSGVSGAQYF.